The next 25 T cell receptor beta chains were all read from a single sample in a study of early T cells in non-severe SARS-CoV-2 infection. A single record per CDR3 protein comes from TCRdb applying MiXCR to the 5' RACE reads. The table records 50,000 or so distinct CDR3 sequences, around 5.2% of them present only once. Sequenced material: whole blood. These receptor sequences come from an adult who was a healthcare worker with PCR-confirmed SARS-CoV-2 infection or an uninfected control (not recorded which).

This clonotype has ten or more counts. The gene calls are TRBV5-1 and TRBJ1-1; the D is unclear. The V end was cut by 4 bases, the J end by 3 bases, with 13 bases between. The CDR3 contains 14 residues. Germline-derived CDR1 and CDR2 are SGHRS and YFSETQ. CDR3 sequence (DNA): TGCGCCAGCAGCCCTGGTAGCCTTCACACTGAAGCTTTCTTT. Encoded protein: CASSPGSLHTEAFF.

This clonotype was observed many times. The chain carries TRBV5-5 and TRBJ1-2, with D unresolved. CDR1 and CDR2 from the germline V gene are SGHKS and YYEKEE (reference sequence). Trimming removed 3 bases at V and 7 bases at J, with 10 bases between. The CDR3 is 12 amino acids. CDR3 DNA: TGTGCCAGCAGCTCCAGAGGAGGTGGCTACACCTTC. This codes for CASSSRGGGYTF.

This clonotype was observed many times. The CDR3 sequence is CASSPPGQNTEAFF. The CDR3 DNA is TGTGCCAGCAGTCCTCCGGGACAGAACACTGAAGCTTTCTTT. This sequence joins TRBV6-5 and TRBJ1-1; tentatively, D is TRBD1 (6 bases). CDR3 length: 14 residues. Germline CDR1 reads MNHEY; CDR2 reads SVGAGI. V gave up 5 bases and J gave up 1 base, with 11 bases separating them.

In its sample, this clonotype was seen many times. This chain joins TRBV13 and TRBJ2-3; D is possibly TRBD2 (6 bases). The ends were cut back, 2 bases at V and 2 bases at J, with 14 bases in the middle. Germline V gene lookup returns CDR1 PRHDT and CDR2 FYEKMQ (reference sequence). The CDR3 length is 16 residues. The CDR3 sequence is CASSLPRGFTTDTQYF. The CDR3 DNA follows: TGTGCCAGCAGCTTACCGCGGGGCTTTACCACAGATACGCAGTATTTT.

The table lists this clonotype with many counts. The chain is built from TRBV28 and TRBJ2-5, with 7 bases that match TRBD2. V lost 6 bases to trimming and J lost 2 bases; unmatched junction nucleotides: 3. Germline V gene data show CDR1 as MDHEN and CDR2 as SYDVKM. The CDR3 extends over 13 amino acids. Here the CDR3 DNA reads TGTGCCAGCAGCCCGGGGGGACAAGAGACCCAGTACTTC. It encodes CASSPGGQETQYF. Complete variable domain (other parts from reference TRBV28 and TRBJ2-5): DVKVTQSSRYLVKRTGEKVFLECVQDMDHENMFWYRQDPGLGLRLIYFSYDVKMKEKGDIPEGYSVSREKKERFSLILESASTNQTSMYLCASSPGGQETQYFGPGTRLLVL.

The chain employs TRBV7-2 and TRBJ1-3, with no clear D. Germline values: CDR1 SGHTA, CDR2 FQGNSA. There are 13 residues in the CDR3. Trimming pared 3 bases from V and 2 bases from J, leaving 5 bases between. The DNA for the CDR3 is TGTGCCAGCAGCTTGCCGCCTGGAAACACCATATATTTT. As protein: CASSLPPGNTIYF. Complete variable domain (other parts from reference TRBV7-2 and TRBJ1-3): GAGVSQSPSNKVTEKGKDVELRCDPISGHTALYWYRQSLGQGLEFLIYFQGNSAPDKSGLPSDRFSAERTGGSVSTLTIQRTQQEDSAVYLCASSLPPGNTIYFGEGSWLTVV.

This clonotype was seen many times. This chain joins TRBV12-3 or TRBV12-4 and TRBJ1-5; TRBD1 matches at 8 bases. Trimming removed 6 bases from V and 2 bases from J; junction bases left unmatched: 3. CDR3 length: 14 residues. In DNA, the CDR3 is TGTGCCAGCAGCATGACAGGGGGCAATCAGCCCCAGCATTTT. It is translated as CASSMTGGNQPQHF.

This clonotype was seen repeatedly, ten times or more. V usage is TRBV19 and J usage is TRBJ1-6, with 9 bases fitting TRBD1. Germline V lookup: CDR1 LNHDA, CDR2 SQIVND (reference sequence). With 9 bases clipped from V and 7 bases from J, the junction kept 4 bases outside the gene matches. The CDR3 extends over 13 amino acids. As DNA, the CDR3 is TGTGCCAGCCAAGGACAGGGGAATTCACCCCTCCACTTT. Translated: CASQGQGNSPLHF.

The sample holds many counts of this clonotype. This sequence joins TRBV7-9 and TRBJ2-1; D possibly matches TRBD1 or TRBD2 (6 bases each). This CDR3 spans 14 amino acids. Germline V gives CDR1 SEHNR, CDR2 FQNEAQ (reference sequence). V lost 6 bases to trimming and J lost 6 bases, with 15 bases between them. CDR3 bases: TGTGCCAGCAGGGGGGGCCAGGGACGCAATGAGCAGTTCTTC. The encoded protein is CASRGGQGRNEQFF.

Only a few counts were recorded for this clonotype. The rearrangement uses TRBV12-3 or TRBV12-4 and TRBJ2-7, with D unclear. The CDR3 extends over 13 amino acids. V lost 6 bases and J 9 bases, leaving 18 bases between the germline ends. In DNA form, the CDR3 reads TGTGCCAGCAGGGACCGTGGTCATCTAGGGCAGTACTTC. It codes for CASRDRGHLGQYF.

This clonotype was detected ten times or more. The chain is built from TRBV29-1 and TRBJ2-1; D is uncertain. CDR1 is SQVTM and CDR2 is ANQGSEA in the germline V gene. This CDR3 is built from 13 residues. The V gene lost 0 bases and the J gene lost 10 bases, with 13 bases spanning the gap. The CDR3 is CSVEDLRVVEQFF. The DNA for the CDR3 is TGCAGCGTTGAAGATCTAAGGGTAGTAGAGCAGTTCTTC.

V gene TRBV7-2 combines with J gene TRBJ2-3, with TRBD2 matching 12 bases. CDR1 SGHTA and CDR2 FQGNSA come from the germline V gene. The CDR3 extends over 16 amino acids. J lost 5 bases, V lost 7 bases, and 10 bases had no gene match. The CDR3 DNA is TGTGCCAGCACCGAACTAGCGGGGGGTCTTCAAGATACGCAGTATTTT. Its protein product is CASTELAGGLQDTQYF.

This clonotype was picked up a small number of times. V and J are TRBV20-1 and TRBJ1-4; D gene ambiguous. The V gene lost 6 bases and the J gene lost 4 bases, with 18 bases spanning the gap. Germline V lookup: CDR1 DFQATT, CDR2 SNEGSKA (reference sequence). There are 15 residues in the CDR3. As DNA, the CDR3 is TGCAGTGCAACCACCCCCGGGCAGAGTAATGAAAAACTGTTTTTT. It translates to CSATTPGQSNEKLFF.

This clonotype was seen repeatedly, ten times or more. The DNA of the CDR3 is TGCGCCAGCAGCCAAGGGCAGGGGAATGAGCAGTTCTTC. Translation gives CASSQGQGNEQFF. The V call is TRBV4-1, the J call TRBJ2-1; D is possibly TRBD1 (6 bases). Between the trimmed V and J ends, which lost 1 base and 7 bases, there was a span of 8 bases. Germline CDR1 and CDR2: MGHRA and YSYEKL. CDR3 size: 13 residues.

This clonotype was seen at least ten times. V is TRBV20-1 and J is TRBJ2-7; 7 bases map to TRBD1. The CDR3 has 13 residues. The germline V gene encodes CDR1 DFQATT and CDR2 SNEGSKA (reference sequence). With V trimmed by 6 bases and J by 9 bases, 14 bases remained unmatched. CDR3: CSAIEGAAPAQYF. The CDR3 bases are TGCAGTGCAATTGAGGGGGCGGCCCCGGCGCAGTACTTC.

The rearrangement links TRBV14 to TRBJ2-7, with no clear D. The CDR3 sequence is 14 residues long. Deletions cut 4 bases from V and 6 bases from J, with 16 bases between. Germline CDR1 reads SGHDN; CDR2 reads FVKESK. The chain's CDR3 is CASSRRGVRFEQYF. The CDR3 DNA sequence: TGTGCCAGCAGCCGCCGAGGAGTACGCTTCGAGCAGTACTTC.

This clonotype was recorded at least ten times. The chain recombines TRBV5-8 with TRBJ1-1; tentative D call: TRBD1 (6 bases). V was clipped by 6 bases and J by 0 bases, with 18 bases between them. This CDR3 contains 16 residues. Germline CDR1 is SGHTS and CDR2 is YDEGEE. CDR3 DNA sequence: TGTGCCAGCAACCAGGCCGGGACATTTATGAACACTGAAGCTTTCTTT. Its protein is CASNQAGTFMNTEAFF.

V gene TRBV6-1 combines with J gene TRBJ2-3, with TRBD1 matching over 7 bases. V was pared by 4 bases and J by 6 bases, with 4 bases of the junction left unmatched. The CDR3 length is 13 residues. Per the germline V gene, CDR1 is MNHNS and CDR2 is SASEGT. As DNA, the CDR3 is TGTGCCAGCAGTGGCGACAGGGTGGATACGCAGTATTTT. Encoded protein: CASSGDRVDTQYF.

This clonotype was counted only a few times. CDR3: CASTLSGAGGTGQYF. The CDR3 coding sequence is TGTGCCAGCACCCTTAGTGGGGCAGGGGGCACAGGGCAGTACTTC. The rearrangement links TRBV7-3 to TRBJ2-7; 8 bases match TRBD1. This CDR3 contains 15 residues. Germline V gene lookup returns CDR1 SGHTA and CDR2 FQGTGA. The V and J ends lost 7 bases and 9 bases, in that order; junction bases with no gene match: 17.

Of note for this clonotype: This may arise from a read error, as a much more abundant clone is one base away. The gene calls are TRBV21-1 and TRBJ2-1; TRBD1 was called by the table and not checked on the DNA. TRBV21-1 is an annotated pseudogene. This CDR3 is built from 15 residues. This chain's CDR3 is CASSPPRSPGGEQFF. The CDR3 nucleotides read TGTGCCAGCAGCCCACCTCGCAGTCCAGGGGGTGAGCAGTTCTTC.

Many counts were recorded for this clonotype. The chain couples TRBV12-3 or TRBV12-4 to TRBJ1-1, with 10 bases aligning to TRBD1. CDR3 length equals 16 residues. After removal of 5 bases from V and 0 bases from J, the junction contained 6 bases not matched to a gene. The CDR3 DNA is TGTGCCAGCAGTCCGGGACAGGGGCCGATGAACACTGAAGCTTTCTTT. It yields the protein CASSPGQGPMNTEAFF.

This clonotype was seen ten or more times. The CDR3 DNA follows: TGTGCCAGCAGCTTCCCCTCGGCAGGGGTTACCTACGAGCAGTACTTC. This gives the protein CASSFPSAGVTYEQYF. V is TRBV5-6 and J is TRBJ2-7; D might be TRBD1 (6 bases). Germline V gives CDR1 SGHDT, CDR2 YYEEEE. The CDR3 is made up of 16 amino acids. V was clipped by 2 bases and J by 2 bases, with 17 bases between them.

This clonotype was seen many times. This sequence joins TRBV4-1 and TRBJ2-2; D is possibly TRBD1 or TRBD2 (5 bases each). In germline, CDR1 is MGHRA, CDR2 YSYEKL. The CDR3 extends over 17 amino acids. The V and J ends lost 2 bases and 0 bases respectively, with 13 bases between them. The CDR3: CASSQRDGLANTGELFF. The CDR3 DNA reads TGCGCCAGCAGCCAAAGGGACGGACTCGCGAACACCGGGGAGCTGTTTTTT.

This clonotype was seen at least ten times. This chain uses TRBV29-1 with TRBJ1-1; D possibly corresponds to TRBD1 (6 bases). Looked up from germline, CDR1 is SQVTM and CDR2 is ANQGSEA. The CDR3 totals 12 residues. The V and J ends lost 3 bases and 6 bases respectively, with 11 bases between them. CDR3 coding DNA: TGCAGCGTTGATCACAGGGCGGCTGAAGCTTTCTTT. Amino acids: CSVDHRAAEAFF.

This clonotype was counted at least ten times. The chain joins TRBV7-6 to TRBJ1-5; no clear D gene. This CDR3 has 16 amino acids. V lost 1 base and J 6 bases, leaving 16 bases between the germline ends. Germline V gene lookup returns CDR1 SGHVS and CDR2 FNYEAQ. The CDR3: CASSLGSFMGGQPQHF. CDR3 DNA: TGTGCCAGCAGCTTAGGGTCTTTCATGGGAGGTCAGCCCCAGCATTTT.